The T cell receptor beta chain under discussion was sequenced for a study of cytomegalovirus exposure and HLA in healthy donors. Worth noting for this clone: Its antigen remains unidentified.

PCR was performed using 60 Vbeta and 13 Jbeta primers. Clones were sequenced by immunoSEQ multiplex PCR, and TCRdb holds only the in-frame ones, with some missing. The sample has 150,000 to 200,000 clones. Whole-study results and caveats: Across donors, presence/absence analyses took sequencing depth to be roughly uniform. Overall, roughly 150 TCR beta chains were annotated as cytomegalovirus-associated.

Germline loops: CDR1 MNHNY, CDR2 SVGAGI (reference sequence). CDR3 length: 14 residues. The gene calls are TRBV6-6 and TRBJ2-5, with D possibly being TRBD1 (5 bases). The J call is doubtful: the DNA matches TRBJ2-7 better. Material for sequencing was PBMCs. This TCR was recovered from a man between 25 and 39 years old in good health and CMV-seronegative. This CDR3 reads CASSYWQDTYEQYF. CDR3 sequence (DNA): TGTGCCAGCAGTTACTGGCAGGACACCTACGAGCAGTACTTC.